This T cell receptor (beta chain) originates from a study of blood T cell repertoires in COVID-19. Study in general: T cells, B-cell-depleted T cells, or PBMCs provided the cDNA or gDNA that served as material.

Libraries were prepared by immunoSEQ multiplex PCR; TCRdb keeps only in-frame clonotypes and omits some of them. The table shows 200,000 or so clones, with 89% occurring only once. Trimming removed 0 bases from V and 5 bases from J, with 11 bases in between. The germline V gene has CDR1 SGHRS and CDR2 YFSETQ. CDR3 length: 14 residues. This TCR was recovered from a man between 60 and 75 years old who had recovered from COVID-19. The specimen was peripheral blood. V is TRBV5-1 and J is TRBJ2-5; perhaps TRBD2 as D (6 bases). The CDR3 DNA reads TGCGCCAGCAGCTTGGAGGTGGGGAGGGAGACCCAGTACTTC. It codes for CASSLEVGRETQYF.